Below are 28 T cell receptor beta chains sequenced from a single sample in a study of T cell responses to AZD1222 COVID-19 vaccine. The repertoire was sequenced with immunoSEQ multiplex PCR; TCRdb's copy has only in-frame clones and lacks some. The sample has about 140,000 clones; just over 85% are singletons. The sequenced sample was peripheral blood, obtained on day 0 of AZD1222 vaccination. These receptors all come from an adult in good health.

The sample holds a few counts of this clone. This chain connects TRBV5-1 to TRBJ2-1; D is ambiguous. The CDR3 is made up of 15 amino acids. CDR1 is SGHRS, CDR2 YFSETQ, per germline. Trimming took off 0 bases at V and 1 base at J, with 8 bases between the two ends. CDR3 amino acids: CASSLGQVSYNEQFF. The CDR3 region has the DNA TGCGCCAGCAGCTTGGGACAAGTTTCCTACAATGAGCAGTTCTTC.

This sequence joins TRBV7-6 and TRBJ2-5; D perhaps matches TRBD1 (6 bases). This CDR3 is built from 14 residues. Per the germline V gene, CDR1 is SGHVS and CDR2 is FNYEAQ. Deletions cut 5 bases from V and 0 bases from J, with 10 bases between. The CDR3 loop is CASSPRTDQETQYF. The CDR3 region has the DNA TGTGCCAGCAGCCCCCGGACAGACCAAGAGACCCAGTACTTC.

The chain is built from TRBV6-2 or TRBV6-3 and TRBJ1-4; D remains ambiguous. V shed 6 bases and J shed 7 bases, with 12 bases lying between them. Germline CDR1 is MNHEY and CDR2 is SVGEGT. The CDR3 has 13 residues. CDR3 protein: CASSSMETEKLFF. The DNA of the CDR3 is TGTGCCAGCAGCTCGATGGAGACTGAAAAACTGTTTTTT.

The chain is built from TRBV28 and TRBJ1-1, with a tentative D call TRBD1 (5 bases). V lost 8 bases to trimming and J lost 13 bases, with 20 bases between them. The CDR3 spans 12 residues. Germline lookup yields CDR1 MDHEN and CDR2 SYDVKM. CDR3 protein: CASWSGGDGGFF. The CDR3 DNA is TGTGCCAGCTGGAGCGGGGGGGATGGCGGTTTCTTT.

The V and J genes are TRBV7-2 and TRBJ2-7, with 10 bases fitting TRBD2. Trimming cost V 4 bases and J 1 base; bases outside gene matches: 13. Germline V gene data show CDR1 as SGHTA and CDR2 as FQGNSA. The CDR3 runs to 18 residues. The CDR3 spells CASSSRLLAGPSSYEQYF. CDR3 nucleotides: TGTGCCAGCAGCTCACGGTTACTAGCGGGACCTTCTTCCTACGAGCAGTACTTC.

V is TRBV18 and J is TRBJ1-6; D might be TRBD1 (5 bases). CDR1 is KGHSH, CDR2 LQKENI, per germline. V was shortened by 2 bases and J by 8 bases, with 13 bases between the two germline ends. The CDR3 contains 15 residues. The CDR3 loop reads CASSPLAGTDSPLHF. The CDR3 coding sequence is TGTGCCAGCTCACCATTAGCAGGGACGGATTCACCCCTCCACTTT.

The gene calls are TRBV4-2 and TRBJ2-7; TRBD2 matches 7 bases. This CDR3 is built from 21 residues. Germline CDR1 LGHNA, CDR2 YNFKEQ. V gave up 2 bases and J gave up 5 bases; unmatched junction bases: 27. DNA of the CDR3: TGTGCCAGCAGCCAATTCGACTTATCGGCCGTTCAACGGGAGGACCCCCACGAGCAGTACTTC. Its translation: CASSQFDLSAVQREDPHEQYF.

V usage is TRBV4-1 and J usage is TRBJ1-5; the D gene is possibly TRBD1 (5 bases). This CDR3 is built from 15 residues. Deletions cut 4 bases from V and 5 bases from J, with 15 bases between. Germline CDR1 reads MGHRA; CDR2 reads YSYEKL. CDR3: CASSPEDLGDQPQHF. The CDR3 coding sequence is TGCGCCAGCAGCCCAGAGGACCTAGGGGATCAGCCCCAGCATTTT.

The chain is built from TRBV5-1 and TRBJ1-2; D gene ambiguous. Trimming stripped 2 bases from V and 4 bases from J, with 6 bases between. Germline CDR1 and CDR2: SGHRS and YFSETQ. The CDR3 covers 12 residues. The CDR3 here is CASSLNSYGYTF. In DNA, the CDR3 is TGCGCCAGCAGCTTAAATAGCTATGGCTACACCTTC.

The chain has TRBV7-9 and TRBJ1-2; D gene ambiguous. This CDR3 is built from 13 residues. Looked up from germline, CDR1 is SEHNR and CDR2 is FQNEAQ (reference sequence). V lost 3 bases and J 4 bases, leaving 9 bases between the germline ends. For the CDR3, the DNA is TGTGCCAGCAGCTTCGACAACGCCTATGGCTACACCTTC. This codes for CASSFDNAYGYTF. Together with reference TRBV7-9 and TRBJ1-2, the CDR3 gives the full variable domain: DTGVSQNPRHKITKRGQNVTFRCDPISEHNRLYWYRQTLGQGPEFLTYFQNEAQLEKSRLLSDRFSAERPKGSFSTLEIQRTEQGDSAMYLCASSFDNAYGYTFGSGTRLTVV.

The chain carries TRBV4-3 and TRBJ1-2; D possibly corresponds to TRBD1 (6 bases). Germline values: CDR1 LGHNA, CDR2 YSLEER. Trimming removed 1 base from V and 6 bases from J, with 12 bases in between. The CDR3 runs to 14 residues. The CDR3: CASSQGLRGDGYTF. The CDR3 DNA reads TGCGCCAGCAGCCAAGGTCTCAGGGGCGATGGCTACACCTTC.

The chain carries TRBV3-1 (or the pseudogene TRBV3-2) and TRBJ2-5; TRBD1 aligns across 10 bases. Trimming cost V 1 base and J 4 bases; bases outside gene matches: 6. The CDR3 contains 16 residues. CDR1 is LGHDT and CDR2 is YNNKEL in the germline V gene (reference sequence). The CDR3 is CASSQVPGQGTETQYF. The DNA of the CDR3 is TGTGCCAGCAGCCAAGTCCCGGGACAGGGGACAGAGACCCAGTACTTC.

The V and J genes are TRBV7-2 and TRBJ1-1; D not resolved. CDR1 SGHTA and CDR2 FQGNSA come from the germline V gene. The CDR3 has 15 residues. The V gene lost 5 bases and the J gene lost 1 base, with 14 bases spanning the gap. CDR3 in DNA: TGTGCCAGCAGCCTCACGTCGGAGGGGAACACTGAAGCTTTCTTT. Amino acids: CASSLTSEGNTEAFF. Combining the CDR3 with reference TRBV7-2 and TRBJ1-1 gives the whole variable domain GAGVSQSPSNKVTEKGKDVELRCDPISGHTALYWYRQSLGQGLEFLIYFQGNSAPDKSGLPSDRFSAERTGGSVSTLTIQRTQQEDSAVYLCASSLTSEGNTEAFFGQGTRLTVV.

This clone was counted once. The chain links TRBV5-4 to TRBJ1-2; 7 nucleotides line up with TRBD1. V gave up 2 bases and J gave up 7 bases; unmatched junction bases: 11. The CDR3 length is 15 residues. Germline V lookup: CDR1 SGHNT, CDR2 YYREEE (reference sequence). CDR3 residues: CASSLPGTVKGGYTF. The CDR3 nucleotides are TGTGCCAGCAGCTTACCCGGGACAGTAAAGGGTGGCTACACCTTC.

CDR3 protein: CASSSLWGLGTEAFF. CDR3 nucleotide sequence: TGTGCCAGCAGTTCTCTTTGGGGGCTTGGCACTGAAGCTTTCTTT. V gene TRBV28 combines with J gene TRBJ1-1, with a possible D match to TRBD1 (6 bases). The CDR3 spans 15 residues. Trimming removed 4 bases at V and 4 bases at J, with 16 bases between. CDR1 is MDHEN, CDR2 SYDVKM, per germline.

This clone showed up just a few times. Different DNA sequences within this sample yield the same CDR3. The chain is built from TRBV6-2 or TRBV6-3 and TRBJ1-2; unclear D gene. This CDR3 has 13 residues. Germline V gives CDR1 MNHEY, CDR2 SVGEGT. Trimming pared 2 bases from V and 4 bases from J, leaving 8 bases between. CDR3 region: CASSYSGGYGYTF. The CDR3 nucleotides read TGTGCCAGCAGTTACAGTGGAGGCTATGGCTACACCTTC.

This chain joins TRBV10-3 and TRBJ2-4; the match to TRBD1 covers 8 bases. The V gene end was trimmed by 2 bases and the J gene end by 4 bases; junction bases not matched to a gene: 7. The CDR3 loop spans 16 amino acids. Germline-derived CDR1 and CDR2 are ENHRY and SYGVKD. In DNA form, the CDR3 reads TGTGCCATCAGTGAGGAGGGGACAGGAGGGAAAAACATTCAGTACTTC. This translates into CAISEEGTGGKNIQYF.

The chain carries TRBV9 and TRBJ2-7; perhaps D is TRBD1 or TRBD2 (5 bases each). The V end was cut by 2 bases, the J end by 7 bases, with 13 bases between. The CDR3 runs to 13 residues. Germline CDR1 is SGDLS and CDR2 is YYNGEE. The CDR3 sequence: CASSVDSPGEQYF. The CDR3 DNA follows: TGTGCCAGCAGCGTCGACAGCCCGGGGGAGCAGTACTTC.

The rearrangement links TRBV2 to TRBJ2-1; 7 bases agree with TRBD2. Germline V lookup: CDR1 SNHLY, CDR2 FYNNEI. V lost 6 bases to trimming and J lost 6 bases; unmatched junction nucleotides: 8. The length of the CDR3 is 14 residues. CDR3 DNA sequence: TGTGCCAGCAGGAAGCGGGAAGGGCTCAATGAGCAGTTCTTC. It specifies CASRKREGLNEQFF.

This clone has just one count. The chain is built from TRBV7-6 and TRBJ2-6; TRBD1 might be the D (5 bases). Trimming removed 1 base at V and 0 bases at J, with 10 bases between. From germline, CDR1 is SGHVS and CDR2 FNYEAQ. This CDR3 contains 17 residues. This CDR3 reads CASSLEGFSSGANVLTF. The CDR3 DNA reads TGTGCCAGCAGCTTAGAGGGGTTTAGCTCTGGGGCCAACGTCCTGACTTTC.

This rearrangement joins TRBV7-2 to TRBJ2-2; no reliable D call. Deletions cut 3 bases from V and 6 bases from J, with 8 bases between. Germline V gene sequence: CDR1 SGHTA, CDR2 FQGNSA. The CDR3 runs to 13 residues. The CDR3 sequence: CASSLKVPGELFF. DNA for the CDR3: TGTGCCAGCAGCTTGAAGGTCCCCGGGGAGCTGTTTTTT.

The V and J genes are TRBV28 and TRBJ1-6, with TRBD1 as a possible D gene (5 bases). V lost 2 bases, J lost 8 bases, and 13 bases lay in between. Germline V gene lookup returns CDR1 MDHEN and CDR2 SYDVKM. The length of the CDR3 is 15 residues. The CDR3 DNA sequence: TGTGCCAGCAGTTTAGGCGGCAGGGCCCATTCACCCCTCCACTTT. Translation: CASSLGGRAHSPLHF. Full variable domain (remainder filled in from reference TRBV28 and TRBJ1-6): DVKVTQSSRYLVKRTGEKVFLECVQDMDHENMFWYRQDPGLGLRLIYFSYDVKMKEKGDIPEGYSVSREKKERFSLILESASTNQTSMYLCASSLGGRAHSPLHFGNGTRLTVT.

The J gene is TRBJ1-1, the V gene TRBV21-1; the table's D call TRBD1 went unverified against the DNA. TRBV21-1 is annotated as a pseudogene. The CDR3 is 19 amino acids. CDR3 sequence reads: CASSKARHRDRSPNTEAFF. In nucleotides, the CDR3 is TGTGCCAGCAGCAAAGCCAGACACCGGGACAGATCCCCGAACACTGAAGCTTTCTTT.

The genes are TRBV20-1 and TRBJ2-5; weak D call: TRBD1 (7 bases). This CDR3 has 15 residues. The V and J ends lost 3 bases and 1 base respectively, with 15 bases between them. The germline V gene encodes CDR1 DFQATT and CDR2 SNEGSKA (reference sequence). CDR3 residues: CSASPRGAFQETQYF. DNA for the CDR3: TGCAGTGCTAGTCCCAGGGGGGCCTTCCAAGAGACCCAGTACTTC.

This clone showed up just a few times. The chain couples TRBV4-1 to TRBJ2-3; the match to TRBD1 covers 7 bases. Per the germline V gene, CDR1 is MGHRA and CDR2 is YSYEKL. V gave up 0 bases and J gave up 0 bases; unmatched junction bases: 12. The CDR3 spans 19 residues. This chain's CDR3 is CASSQDFAAGGASTDTQYF. The CDR3 DNA is TGCGCCAGCAGCCAAGATTTCGCGGCAGGGGGAGCTAGCACAGATACGCAGTATTTT.

The V call is TRBV7-8, the J call TRBJ2-5; perhaps D is TRBD1 or TRBD2 (6 bases each). The CDR3 is 13 residues long. CDR1 is SGHVS and CDR2 is FQNEAQ in the germline V gene. V shed 5 bases and J shed 4 bases, with 11 bases lying between them. CDR3 coding DNA: TGTGCCAGCAGCCCGGGGGCCGGAGAGACCCAGTACTTC. Its translation is CASSPGAGETQYF.

This clone was observed once. This chain connects TRBV7-2 to TRBJ1-2; D call uncertain. From germline, CDR1 is SGHTA and CDR2 FQGNSA. The CDR3 covers 12 residues. The V and J ends lost 6 bases and 3 bases respectively, with 8 bases between them. The CDR3 DNA follows: TGTGCCAGCAGTTCAGGCGACTATGGCTACACCTTC. Protein sequence: CASSSGDYGYTF.

V usage is TRBV7-2 and J usage is TRBJ2-4, with D possibly being TRBD1 (6 bases). The germline CDR1 and CDR2 sequences are SGHTA and FQGNSA. Trimming took off 6 bases at V and 3 bases at J, with 18 bases between the two ends. The CDR3 length is 16 residues. CDR3 protein: CASRAMGARGKNIQYF. The DNA of the CDR3 is TGTGCCAGCAGGGCTATGGGGGCGCGCGGCAAAAACATTCAGTACTTC.